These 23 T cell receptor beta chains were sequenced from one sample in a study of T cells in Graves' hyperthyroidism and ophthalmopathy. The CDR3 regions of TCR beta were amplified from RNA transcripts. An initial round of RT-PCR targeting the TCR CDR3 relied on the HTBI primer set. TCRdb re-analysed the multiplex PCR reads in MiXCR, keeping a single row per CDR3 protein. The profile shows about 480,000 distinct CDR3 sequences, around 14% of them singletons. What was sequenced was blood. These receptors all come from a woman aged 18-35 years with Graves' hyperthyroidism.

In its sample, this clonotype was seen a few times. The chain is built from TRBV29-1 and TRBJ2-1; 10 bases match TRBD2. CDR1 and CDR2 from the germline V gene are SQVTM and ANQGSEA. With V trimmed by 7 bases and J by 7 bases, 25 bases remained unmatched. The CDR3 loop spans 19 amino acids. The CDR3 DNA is TGCAGCGGTGCCCCCCAGGAGCGGGAGGGAGGAGGTGCACAGAATGAGCAGTTCTTC. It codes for CSGAPQEREGGGAQNEQFF.

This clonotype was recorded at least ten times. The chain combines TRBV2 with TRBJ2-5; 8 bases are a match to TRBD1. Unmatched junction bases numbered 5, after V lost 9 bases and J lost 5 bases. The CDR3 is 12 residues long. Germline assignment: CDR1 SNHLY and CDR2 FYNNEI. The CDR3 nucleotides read TGTGCCAGTGGACAGGGTCGGGAGACCCAGTACTTC. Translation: CASGQGRETQYF.

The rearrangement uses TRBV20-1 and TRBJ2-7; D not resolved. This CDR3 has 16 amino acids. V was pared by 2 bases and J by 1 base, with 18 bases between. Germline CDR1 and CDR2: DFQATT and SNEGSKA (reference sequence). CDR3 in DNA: TGCAGTGCTAGATTCCCCTGGGCAGGTAAATCCTACGAGCAGTACTTC. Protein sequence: CSARFPWAGKSYEQYF.

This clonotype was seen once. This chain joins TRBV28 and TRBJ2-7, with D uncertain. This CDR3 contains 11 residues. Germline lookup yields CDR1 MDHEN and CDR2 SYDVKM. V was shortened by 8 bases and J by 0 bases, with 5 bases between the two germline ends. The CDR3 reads CASAFSYEQYF. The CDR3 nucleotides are TGTGCCAGCGCATTCTCCTACGAGCAGTACTTC. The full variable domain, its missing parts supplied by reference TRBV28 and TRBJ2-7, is DVKVTQSSRYLVKRTGEKVFLECVQDMDHENMFWYRQDPGLGLRLIYFSYDVKMKEKGDIPEGYSVSREKKERFSLILESASTNQTSMYLCASAFSYEQYFGPGTRLTVT.

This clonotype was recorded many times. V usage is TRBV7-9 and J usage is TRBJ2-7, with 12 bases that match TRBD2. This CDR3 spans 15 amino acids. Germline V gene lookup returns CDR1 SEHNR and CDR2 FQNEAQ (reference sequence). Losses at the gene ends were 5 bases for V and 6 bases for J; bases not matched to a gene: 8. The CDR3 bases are TGTGCCAGCAGCCCCTCCGGACTAGCGGGGATCGAGCAGTACTTC. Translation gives CASSPSGLAGIEQYF.

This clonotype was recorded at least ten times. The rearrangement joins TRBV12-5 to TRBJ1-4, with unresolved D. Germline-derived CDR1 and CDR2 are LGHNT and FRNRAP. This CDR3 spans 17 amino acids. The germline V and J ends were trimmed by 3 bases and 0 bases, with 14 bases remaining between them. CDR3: CASGFIERQTTNEKLFF. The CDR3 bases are TGTGCTAGTGGTTTTATTGAGAGGCAGACAACTAATGAAAAACTGTTTTTT.

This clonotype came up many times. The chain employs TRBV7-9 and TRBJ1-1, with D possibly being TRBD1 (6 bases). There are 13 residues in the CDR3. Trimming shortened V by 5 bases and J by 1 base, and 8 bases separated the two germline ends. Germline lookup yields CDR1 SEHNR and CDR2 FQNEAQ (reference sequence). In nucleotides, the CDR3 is TGTGCCAGCAGCGACAGGAAGAACACTGAAGCTTTCTTT. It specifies CASSDRKNTEAFF. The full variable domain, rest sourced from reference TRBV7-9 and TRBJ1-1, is DTGVSQNPRHKITKRGQNVTFRCDPISEHNRLYWYRQTLGQGPEFLTYFQNEAQLEKSRLLSDRFSAERPKGSFSTLEIQRTEQGDSAMYLCASSDRKNTEAFFGQGTRLTVV.

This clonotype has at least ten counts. The DNA of the CDR3 is TGTGCCTGGAGCGGGGGGCCGGGGACTGAAGCTTTCTTT. Translation: CAWSGGPGTEAFF. The rearrangement links TRBV30 to TRBJ1-1; weak D call: TRBD1 (6 bases). Germline-derived CDR1 and CDR2 are GTSNPN and SVGIG (reference sequence). The CDR3 contains 13 residues. V was cut by 3 bases and J by 5 bases, with 13 bases left in between.

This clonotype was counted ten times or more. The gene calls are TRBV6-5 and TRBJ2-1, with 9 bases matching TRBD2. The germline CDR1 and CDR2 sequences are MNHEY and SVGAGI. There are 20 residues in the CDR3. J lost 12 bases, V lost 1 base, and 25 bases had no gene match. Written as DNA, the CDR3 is TGTGCCAGCAGTTACTATGCCGGGACTAGCCGGAAACGACCAGCTTGGGGGCAGTTCTTC. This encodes CASSYYAGTSRKRPAWGQFF.

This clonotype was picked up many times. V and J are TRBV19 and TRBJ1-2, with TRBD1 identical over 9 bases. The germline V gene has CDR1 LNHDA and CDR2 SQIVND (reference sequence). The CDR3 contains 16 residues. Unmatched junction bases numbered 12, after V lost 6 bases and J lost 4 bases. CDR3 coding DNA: TGTGCCAGTAGCGTTAGATGGGACAGGGAAATCTATGGCTACACCTTC. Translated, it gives CASSVRWDREIYGYTF. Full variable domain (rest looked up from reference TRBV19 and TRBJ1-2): DGGITQSPKYLFRKEGQNVTLSCEQNLNHDAMYWYRQDPGQGLRLIYYSQIVNDFQKGDIAEGYSVSREKKESFPLTVTSAQKNPTAFYLCASSVRWDREIYGYTFGSGTRLTVV.

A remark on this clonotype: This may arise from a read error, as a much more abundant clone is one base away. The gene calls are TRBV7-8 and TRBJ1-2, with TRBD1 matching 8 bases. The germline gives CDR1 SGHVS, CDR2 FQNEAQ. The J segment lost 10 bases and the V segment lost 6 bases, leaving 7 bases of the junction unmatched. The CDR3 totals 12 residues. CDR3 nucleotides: TGTGCCAGCAGGACAGGGGCGGGGGACTACACCTTC. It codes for CASRTGAGDYTF.

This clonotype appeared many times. CDR3 coding DNA: TGTGCCAGCAGTCGCGCCAGGGGATGGTCTGGAAACACCATATATTTT. It encodes CASSRARGWSGNTIYF. The V gene is TRBV7-8, the J gene TRBJ1-3; the D gene is possibly TRBD1 (6 bases). V was pared by 6 bases and J by 1 base, with 16 bases between. This CDR3 contains 16 residues. Germline assignment: CDR1 SGHVS and CDR2 FQNEAQ.

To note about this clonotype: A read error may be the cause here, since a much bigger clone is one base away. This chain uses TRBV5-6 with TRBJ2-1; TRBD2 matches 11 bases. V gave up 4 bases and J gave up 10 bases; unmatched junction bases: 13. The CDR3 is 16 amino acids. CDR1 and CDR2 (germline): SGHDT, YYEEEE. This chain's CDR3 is CASSPLWLAGGTEQFF. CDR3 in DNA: TGTGCCAGCAGCCCCCTATGGCTAGCGGGAGGTACGGAGCAGTTCTTC.

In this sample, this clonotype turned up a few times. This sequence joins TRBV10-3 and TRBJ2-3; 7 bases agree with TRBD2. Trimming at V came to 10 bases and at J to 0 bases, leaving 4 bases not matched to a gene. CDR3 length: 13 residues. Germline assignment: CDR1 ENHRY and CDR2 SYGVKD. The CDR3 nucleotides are TGTGCCACACTAGCGCAGAGCACAGATACGCAGTATTTT. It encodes CATLAQSTDTQYF.

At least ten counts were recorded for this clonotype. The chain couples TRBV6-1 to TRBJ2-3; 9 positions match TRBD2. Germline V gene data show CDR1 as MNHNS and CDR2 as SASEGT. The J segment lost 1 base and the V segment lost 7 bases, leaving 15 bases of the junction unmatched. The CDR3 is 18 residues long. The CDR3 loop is CASTRGGLAISGTDTQYF. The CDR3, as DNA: TGTGCCAGCACCCGAGGGGGACTAGCAATTTCGGGCACAGATACGCAGTATTTT.

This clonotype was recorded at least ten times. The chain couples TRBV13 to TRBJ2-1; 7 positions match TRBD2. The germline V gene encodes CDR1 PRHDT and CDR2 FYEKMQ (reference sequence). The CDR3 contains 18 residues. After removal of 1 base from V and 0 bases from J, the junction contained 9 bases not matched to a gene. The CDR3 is CASSLVRLAEGSYNEQFF. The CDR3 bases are TGTGCCAGCAGCTTAGTGAGGCTAGCGGAGGGCTCCTACAATGAGCAGTTCTTC. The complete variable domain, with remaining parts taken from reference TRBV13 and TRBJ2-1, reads AAGVIQSPRHLIKEKRETATLKCYPIPRHDTVYWYQQGPGQDPQFLISFYEKMQSDKGSIPDRFSAQQFSDYHSELNMSSLELGDSALYFCASSLVRLAEGSYNEQFFGPGTRLTVL.

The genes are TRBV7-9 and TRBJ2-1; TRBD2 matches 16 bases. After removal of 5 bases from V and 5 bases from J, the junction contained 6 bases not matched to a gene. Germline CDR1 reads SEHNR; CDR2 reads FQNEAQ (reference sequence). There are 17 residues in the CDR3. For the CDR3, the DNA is TGTGCCAGCAGCACCGGGACTAGCGGGGGGGGGCACAATGAGCAGTTCTTC. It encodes CASSTGTSGGGHNEQFF.

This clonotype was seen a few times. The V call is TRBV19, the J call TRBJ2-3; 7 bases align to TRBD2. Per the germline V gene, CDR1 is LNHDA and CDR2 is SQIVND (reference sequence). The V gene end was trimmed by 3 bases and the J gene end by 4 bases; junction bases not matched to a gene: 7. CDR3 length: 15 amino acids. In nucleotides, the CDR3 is TGTGCCAGTAGTATCGGCGGGAGTAGGGCAGATACGCAGTATTTT. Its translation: CASSIGGSRADTQYF. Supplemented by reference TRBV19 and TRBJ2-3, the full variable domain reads DGGITQSPKYLFRKEGQNVTLSCEQNLNHDAMYWYRQDPGQGLRLIYYSQIVNDFQKGDIAEGYSVSREKKESFPLTVTSAQKNPTAFYLCASSIGGSRADTQYFGPGTRLTVL.

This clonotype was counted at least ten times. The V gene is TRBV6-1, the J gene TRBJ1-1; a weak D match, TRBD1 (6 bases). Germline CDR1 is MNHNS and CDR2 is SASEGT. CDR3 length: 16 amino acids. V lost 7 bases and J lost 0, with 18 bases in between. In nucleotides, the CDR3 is TGTGCCAGCAAGTCCGGACAGATGTCCTTGAACACTGAAGCTTTCTTT. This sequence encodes CASKSGQMSLNTEAFF.

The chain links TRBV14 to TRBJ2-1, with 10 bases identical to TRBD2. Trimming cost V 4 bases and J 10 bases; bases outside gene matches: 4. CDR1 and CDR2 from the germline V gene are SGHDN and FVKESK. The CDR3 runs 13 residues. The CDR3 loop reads CASSRILAGEQFF. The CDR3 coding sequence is TGTGCCAGCAGCCGGATACTAGCGGGAGAGCAGTTCTTC.

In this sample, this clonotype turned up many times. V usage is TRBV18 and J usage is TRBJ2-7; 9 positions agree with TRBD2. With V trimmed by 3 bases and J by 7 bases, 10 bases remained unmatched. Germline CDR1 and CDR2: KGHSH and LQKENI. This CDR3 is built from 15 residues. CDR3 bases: TGTGCCAGCTCACCGATGGCGGCCAGCGGGAGGGAGCAGTACTTC. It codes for CASSPMAASGREQYF.

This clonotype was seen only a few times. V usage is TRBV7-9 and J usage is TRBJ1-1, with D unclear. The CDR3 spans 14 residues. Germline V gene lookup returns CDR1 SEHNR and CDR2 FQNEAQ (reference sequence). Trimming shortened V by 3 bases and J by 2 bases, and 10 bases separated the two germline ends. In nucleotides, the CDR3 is TGTGCCAGCAGCTTGATTTTTGTAAACACTGAAGCTTTCTTT. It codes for CASSLIFVNTEAFF.

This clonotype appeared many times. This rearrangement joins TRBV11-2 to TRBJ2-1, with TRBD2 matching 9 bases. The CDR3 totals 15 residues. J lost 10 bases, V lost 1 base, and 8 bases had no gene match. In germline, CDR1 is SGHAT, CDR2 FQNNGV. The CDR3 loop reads CASSLVRSLAGEQFF. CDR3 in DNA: TGTGCCAGCAGCTTAGTGCGTTCCCTAGCGGGGGAGCAGTTCTTC.